In terms of frequency, the clone carrying this T cell receptor beta chain is medium-sized. Its antigen is undetermined. Germline loops: CDR1 SGHVS, CDR2 FQNEAQ. This CDR3 contains 16 residues. The data originate from a study of human CD8 memory T cell subsets. Points from the study as a whole: Precursor exhausted T cells and stem-like memory T cells were similarly highly diverse, while effector memory cells were not. The overlap between stem-like memory and precursor exhausted T cell repertoires was minimal.

Making the TCR beta libraries relied on UMI-labeled 5' RACE. TCRdb reprocessed the 5' RACE reads; each CDR3 protein has one entry and no DNA is given. Here the sample table reports thousands of distinct CDR3 sequences. Isolation of the PBMC, which involved density gradient separation, used buffy coats from healthy donors. The clonotype was recovered from a human donor in good health. The chain joins TRBV7-8 to TRBJ2-1; TCRdb returns TRBD2, unconfirmable since there is no DNA. The sequenced material came from CD8+ effector memory T cells (TEM) sorted from PBMCs. Regarding subset: effector memory CD8 T cells, CCR7- CD45RO+ CD95+. The CDR3 sequence: CASSSPRGTSYNEQFF.